This T cell receptor beta chain was identified in a study of blood T cells in healthy people across ages. Study-wide results and caveats: Getting older went along with TCR beta diversity per million T cells dropping roughly linearly.

The CDR3 is 15 amino acids. With 5 bases removed from V and 6 bases from J, the gap between germline ends came to 17 bases. CDR1 SGHVS and CDR2 FQNEAQ come from the germline V gene. Combining a sample-barcoded 5' primer with a J-beta primer mix, a second PCR ran for roughly 7 to 11 cycles. TCRdb processed the 5' RACE reads anew with MiXCR; each CDR3 protein has one entry. The repertoire holds about 1 million distinct CDR3 sequences, with 45% as singletons. A remark on this clonotype: The antigen is undetermined.

This rearrangement joins TRBV7-8 to TRBJ2-1; D may be TRBD2 (7 bases). The sequence was collected from a woman aged 60-70 years in good health. The sample was blood. Written as DNA, the CDR3 is TGTGCCAGCAGCCCTAGGGGGGGGGCAGGCAATGAGCAGTTCTTC. This translates into CASSPRGGAGNEQFF.